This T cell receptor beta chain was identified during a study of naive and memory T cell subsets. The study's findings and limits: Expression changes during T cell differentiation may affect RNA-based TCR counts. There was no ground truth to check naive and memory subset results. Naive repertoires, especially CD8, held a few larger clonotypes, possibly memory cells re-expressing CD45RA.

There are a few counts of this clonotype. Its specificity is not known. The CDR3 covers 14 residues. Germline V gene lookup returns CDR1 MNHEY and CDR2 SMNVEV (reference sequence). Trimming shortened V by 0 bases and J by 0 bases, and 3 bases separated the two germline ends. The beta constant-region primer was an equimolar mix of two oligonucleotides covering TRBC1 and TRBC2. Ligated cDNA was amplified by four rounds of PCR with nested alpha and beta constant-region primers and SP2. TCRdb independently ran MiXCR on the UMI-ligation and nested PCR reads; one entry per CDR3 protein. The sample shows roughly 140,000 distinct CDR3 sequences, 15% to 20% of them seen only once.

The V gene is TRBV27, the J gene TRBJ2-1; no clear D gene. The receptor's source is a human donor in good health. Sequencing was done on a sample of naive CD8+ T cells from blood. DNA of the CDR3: TGTGCCAGCAGTTTATCTATCTCCTACAATGAGCAGTTCTTC. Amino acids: CASSLSISYNEQFF.